This TCR beta chain originates from a study of CD8 T cells in Susac syndrome. This CDR3 region has 13 residues. From germline, CDR1 is SGHNT and CDR2 YENEEA. The V end lost 2 bases, the J end lost 2 bases, and 5 bases lay between the germline ends. A quantity of about 0.5 to 1 ug RNA underwent reverse transcription using random hexamers. TCRdb re-derived calls from the immunoSEQ multiplex PCR reads in MiXCR, one entry per CDR3 protein. The repertoire holds 130,000 to 150,000 distinct CDR3 sequences, with approximately 94% as singletons. Sequences were obtained from CD4+ T cells from PBMCs. The chain employs TRBV11-3 and TRBJ2-3, with D unresolved. The receptor's source is a human donor in good health. CDR3 protein: CASSLPDTDTQYF. The CDR3 nucleotides read TGTGCCAGCAGCTTACCTGACACAGATACGCAGTATTTT.